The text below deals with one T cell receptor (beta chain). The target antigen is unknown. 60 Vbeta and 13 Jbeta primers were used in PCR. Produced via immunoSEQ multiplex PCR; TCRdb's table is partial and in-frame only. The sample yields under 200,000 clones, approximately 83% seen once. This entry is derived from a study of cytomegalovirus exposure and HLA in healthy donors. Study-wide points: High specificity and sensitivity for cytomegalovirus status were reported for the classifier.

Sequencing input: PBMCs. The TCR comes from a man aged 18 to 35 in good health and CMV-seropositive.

The CDR3 protein is CASSTPTVNYGYTF. CDR3 in DNA: TGTGCCAGTAGCACTCCGACAGTTAACTATGGCTACACCTTC. The chain couples TRBV19 to TRBJ1-2; tentative D call: TRBD1 (5 bases). The germline V gene has CDR1 LNHDA and CDR2 SQIVND (reference sequence). V lost 6 bases and J 1 base, leaving 12 bases between the germline ends. The CDR3 extends over 14 amino acids.